The sequence of this T cell receptor (beta chain) was determined in a study of blood T cell repertoires in COVID-19. Study-level information: Whether acute or convalescent, the COVID-19 samples came from the United States, Italy and Spain. From T cells, B-cell-depleted T cells, or PBMCs came the material, which was cDNA or gDNA.

The repertoire was sequenced with immunoSEQ multiplex PCR; TCRdb's copy has only in-frame clones and lacks some. Here the sample spans roughly 220,000 clones, 85% to 90% being singletons. In germline, CDR1 is LGHNT, CDR2 FRNRAP. This CDR3 comprises 15 residues. The germline V and J ends were trimmed by 0 bases and 7 bases, with 15 bases remaining between them. Sequencing input: PBMCs or T cells enriched from blood (not recorded which). The chain has TRBV12-5 and TRBJ1-2, with D hard to call. The clonotype originates from a man aged 25 to 45 who had been exposed to COVID-19. CDR3 sequence reads: CASGLVYSVTGGYTF. As DNA, the CDR3 is TGTGCTAGTGGTTTGGTTTATTCCGTTACGGGTGGCTACACCTTC. Together with reference TRBV12-5 and TRBJ1-2, the CDR3 gives the full variable domain: DARVTQTPRHKVTEMGQEVTMRCQPILGHNTVFWYRQTMMQGLELLAYFRNRAPLDDSGMPKDRFSAEMPDATLATLKIQPSEPRDSAVYFCASGLVYSVTGGYTFGSGTRLTVV.